Shown below are 10 T cell receptor beta chains from a single sample sequenced in a study of cytomegalovirus exposure and HLA in healthy donors. PCR involved 60 Vbeta and 13 Jbeta primers. TCRdb keeps only in-frame clones here, not all; method: immunoSEQ multiplex PCR. The sample holds 130,000 or so clones; over 65% are singletons and the top ten take roughly 1.8%. The sequencing input was PBMCs. Receptors originate from a female donor in good health and CMV-seropositive.

This chain connects TRBV7-6 to TRBJ2-5, with a tentative D call TRBD1 (6 bases). Germline V CDR1 and CDR2: SGHVS, FNYEAQ. The CDR3 runs to 16 residues. V was cut by 5 bases and J by 4 bases, with 20 bases left in between. CDR3 DNA sequence: TGTGCCAGCAGCGCCAGGCAGGGGTTTATGGGAGAGACCCAGTACTTC. It is translated as CASSARQGFMGETQYF. Combining the CDR3 with reference TRBV7-6 and TRBJ2-5 gives the whole variable domain GAGVSQSPRYKVTKRGQDVALRCDPISGHVSLYWYRQALGQGPEFLTYFNYEAQQDKSGLPNDRFSAERPEGSISTLTIQRTEQRDSAMYRCASSARQGFMGETQYFGPGTRLLVL.

This chain connects TRBV14 to TRBJ2-1; 11 nucleotides align to TRBD2. V lost 4 bases, J lost 10 bases, and 12 bases stayed unmatched. Germline lookup yields CDR1 SGHDN and CDR2 FVKESK. This CDR3 spans 16 amino acids. CDR3 bases: TGTGCCAGCAGCCGACTGGGACTAGCGGCGGTGGGGGAGCAGTTCTTC. This codes for CASSRLGLAAVGEQFF. The full variable domain, with the rest looked up from reference TRBV14 and TRBJ2-1, is EAGVTQFPSHSVIEKGQTVTLRCDPISGHDNLYWYRRVMGKEIKFLLHFVKESKQDESGMPNNRFLAERTGGTYSTLKVQPAELEDSGVYFCASSRLGLAAVGEQFFGPGTRLTVL.

A word on this clone: A read error may account for a junction end that differs from germline. The chain uses TRBV7-9 and TRBJ1-1; no definite D call. Per germline, CDR1 SEHNR and CDR2 FQNEAQ (reference sequence). The CDR3 runs 12 residues. The CDR3 region is CSSSLLGRRAFF. In nucleotides, the CDR3 is TGTTCCAGCAGCTTACTCGGTCGGCGGGCTTTCTTT.

V gene TRBV19 combines with J gene TRBJ1-1; weak D call: TRBD1 (5 bases). The CDR3 has 15 residues. Germline CDR1 LNHDA, CDR2 SQIVND (reference sequence). Between the trimmed V and J ends, which lost 5 bases and 0 bases, there was a span of 13 bases. CDR3 amino acids: CASSLIGALNTEAFF. The CDR3 nucleotides read TGTGCCAGTAGTTTGATAGGGGCTTTGAACACTGAAGCTTTCTTT.

The chain joins TRBV7-9 to TRBJ1-3; D is ambiguous. The CDR3 has 15 residues. Looked up from germline, CDR1 is SEHNR and CDR2 is FQNEAQ (reference sequence). V lost 4 bases, J lost 11 bases, and 21 bases lay in between. CDR3 amino acids: CASSSPGSPPEPIYF. The CDR3 DNA reads as TGTGCCAGCAGCTCTCCCGGGTCCCCACCAGAGCCCATATATTTT.

The chain couples TRBV7-6 to TRBJ2-2; TRBD1 matches at 8 bases. Germline-derived CDR1 and CDR2 are SGHVS and FNYEAQ. V was clipped by 1 base and J by 7 bases; unmatched bases: 11. The CDR3 is 17 amino acids. The CDR3 coding sequence is TGTGCCAGCAGCTTAGAATATCCAGGGGGCGCAGGCGGGGAGCTGTTTTTT. Translation: CASSLEYPGGAGGELFF. Supplemented by reference TRBV7-6 and TRBJ2-2, the full variable domain reads GAGVSQSPRYKVTKRGQDVALRCDPISGHVSLYWYRQALGQGPEFLTYFNYEAQQDKSGLPNDRFSAERPEGSISTLTIQRTEQRDSAMYRCASSLEYPGGAGGELFFGEGSRLTVL.

This chain links TRBV7-2 with TRBJ2-5; D is unclear. CDR3 length equals 15 residues. Germline CDR1 and CDR2: SGHTA and FQGNSA. Trimming took off 1 base at V and 5 bases at J, with 14 bases between the two ends. CDR3 coding DNA: TGTGCCAGCAGCTTAGTTTTTGTCTCCGGGGAGACCCAGTACTTC. Residues: CASSLVFVSGETQYF.

This chain uses TRBV7-2 with TRBJ2-6, with a weak D call TRBD2 (6 bases). Trimming stripped 4 bases from V and 4 bases from J, with 14 bases between. Germline V CDR1 and CDR2: SGHTA, FQGNSA. The CDR3 sequence is 16 residues long. The CDR3 is CASSSKAGSGANVLTF. The CDR3 DNA sequence: TGTGCCAGCAGCTCAAAGGCGGGGTCAGGGGCCAACGTCCTGACTTTC.

This chain links TRBV6-1 with TRBJ1-5; D gene unclear. V dropped 5 bases and J dropped 3 bases, with 11 bases sitting between them. The CDR3 loop spans 14 amino acids. CDR1 is MNHNS, CDR2 SASEGT, per germline. The CDR3 reads CASSRSGYNQPQHF. CDR3 coding DNA: TGTGCCAGCAGTCGCAGCGGATACAATCAGCCCCAGCATTTT.

This clone was recorded a few times. The rearrangement joins TRBV5-5 to TRBJ2-7, with D possibly TRBD1 on 6 matching bases. CDR1 and CDR2 from the germline V gene are SGHKS and YYEKEE (reference sequence). The CDR3 totals 14 residues. V lost 2 bases and J lost 2, with 11 bases in between. DNA of the CDR3: TGTGCCAGCAGCTTTTTACAGGGTACCTACGAGCAGTACTTC. Residues: CASSFLQGTYEQYF.